What follows is one TCR beta chain and its context. Its target is not known. This sample is drawn from a study of CD8 T cells in ankylosing spondylitis. Study-wide results and limits: The study identified a TCR beta motif of under 10 highly homologous variants that appeared characteristic of ankylosing spondylitis blood. There was reportedly significant enrichment of clones that were disease-linked in matched ankylosing spondylitis synovial fluid. Existing reports had already noted some motif variants in reactive arthritis synovial fluid and blood.

By quantitative 5'-RACE with molecular barcodes, the TCR beta libraries were made. Each CDR3 protein gets one entry after TCRdb re-called the 5' RACE reads with MiXCR. The sample holds more than 400,000 distinct CDR3 sequences; about 5% are singletons and the top ten take around 3.5%. Trimming took 0 bases from V and 1 from J, leaving 8 bases between them. Germline lookup yields CDR1 MNHNS and CDR2 SASEGT. The CDR3 sequence is 15 residues long. This clonotype was obtained from a male donor with ankylosing spondylitis. The chain recombines TRBV6-1 with TRBJ2-3; no firm D call. The specimen was blood, either unsorted or a sorted T cell fraction (not recorded which). The CDR3 DNA is TGTGCCAGCAGTGAAGCGTCCTGGGGCACAGATACGCAGTATTTT. Protein sequence: CASSEASWGTDTQYF.